The clone carrying this T cell receptor beta chain was recorded many times. The antigen is unknown. Germline V gives CDR1 LGHDT, CDR2 YNNKEL (reference sequence). This CDR3 is built from 14 residues. The V segment lost 2 bases and the J segment 5 bases; nucleotides outside the gene matches: 4. In TCRdb, the 5' RACE reads were re-called with MiXCR into one record per CDR3 protein. The sample lists around 300,000 distinct CDR3 sequences, roughly 19% occurring once. The source of the sample is a study of T-cell memory formation after mild COVID-19. Study background: TCR clusters were mostly confined to one donor each. The study, taken as a whole, reports: CD4/CD8 balance held among clones contracting day 15 to 85, and later expanders leaned CD4+.

The clonotype comes from a man younger than 35 who had mild COVID-19 (a few samples of this study predate the infection). Cell type and time point are not known. Input material: PBMCs or a T cell subset sorted from them (not recorded which). The chain carries TRBV3-1 and TRBJ2-7; 9 bases line up with TRBD2. The CDR3 coding sequence is TGTGCCAGCAGCCAAATTCTAGCGGGGAACGAGCAGTACTTC. Its protein is CASSQILAGNEQYF.